This passage covers 9 T cell receptor beta chains from one sample sequenced in a study of a mutant IDH1 vaccine in newly diagnosed glioma. Repertoires were generated with immunoSEQ multiplex PCR, while TCRdb's copy carries only in-frame clones and drops some. The table lists more than 50,000 clones, around 60% of them singletons. The antigens these receptors bind are not known. Time point specified: week 47, end of study. Doses comprised 300 ug of mutant IDH1 20-mer peptide each, plus topical imiquimod. This specimen was peripheral blood mononuclear cells (PBMCs), taken from a glioma patient whose treatment included an IDH1 peptide vaccine. The source is a man aged 35 to 55 with glioma. Some clones in this sample may be carry-over from other donors' samples.

J is TRBJ2-1 and V is TRBV7-2, with 9 nucleotides matching TRBD2. The CDR3 is 14 residues long. Unmatched junction bases numbered 3, after V lost 4 bases and J lost 5 bases. The germline CDR1 and CDR2 sequences are SGHTA and FQGNSA. CDR3 DNA sequence: TGTGCCAGCAGCTACGAGCGGGGGGACAATGAGCAGTTCTTC. Its translation is CASSYERGDNEQFF.

This chain links TRBV18 with TRBJ1-1; the match to TRBD1 covers 9 bases. The CDR3 runs to 15 residues. CDR1 is KGHSH, CDR2 LQKENI, per germline. Trimming cost V 5 bases and J 2 bases; bases outside gene matches: 6. In DNA form, the CDR3 reads TGTGCCAGCTCAGCCGGACAGGGGACTAACACTGAAGCTTTCTTT. The encoded protein is CASSAGQGTNTEAFF.

The V gene is TRBV6-1, the J gene TRBJ2-1, with 8 nucleotides matching TRBD1. J gave up 3 bases and V 3 bases, and 7 bases lay outside the gene matches. The CDR3 has 16 residues. CDR1 MNHNS and CDR2 SASEGT come from the germline V gene. This CDR3 is CASSEGQVNYYNEQFF. The CDR3 nucleotides are TGTGCCAGCAGTGAGGGACAGGTGAATTACTACAATGAGCAGTTCTTC.

V is TRBV14 and J is TRBJ2-7; D is ambiguous. Germline CDR1 reads SGHDN; CDR2 reads FVKESK. The CDR3 consists of 15 residues. V dropped 1 base and J dropped 6 bases, with 16 bases sitting between them. The CDR3 nucleotides are TGTGCCAGCAGCCAAGGCGCTACGGGTGCCGGCGAGCAGTACTTC. This codes for CASSQGATGAGEQYF.

The J gene is TRBJ2-2, the V gene TRBV5-1; the D is unclear. This CDR3 has 14 amino acids. With 0 bases removed from V and 3 bases from J, the gap between germline ends came to 6 bases. The germline V gene has CDR1 SGHRS and CDR2 YFSETQ. The CDR3 is CASSLGSYTGELFF. The CDR3 DNA reads as TGCGCCAGCAGCTTGGGCTCCTACACCGGGGAGCTGTTTTTT. The full variable domain, its missing parts supplied by reference TRBV5-1 and TRBJ2-2, is KAGVTQTPRYLIKTRGQQVTLSCSPISGHRSVSWYQQTPGQGLQFLFEYFSETQRNKGNFPGRFSGRQFSNSRSEMNVSTLELGDSALYLCASSLGSYTGELFFGEGSRLTVL.

There are a few counts of this clone. This chain links TRBV5-1 with TRBJ1-2; 11 bases line up with TRBD1. Germline CDR1 and CDR2: SGHRS and YFSETQ. Trimming removed 4 bases from V and 4 bases from J; junction bases left unmatched: 9. This CDR3 is 16 amino acids long. The CDR3 sequence is CASSAGQGARGYGYTF. Here the CDR3 DNA reads TGCGCCAGCAGCGCCGGACAGGGGGCTCGGGGCTATGGCTACACCTTC.

This chain links TRBV6-1 with TRBJ1-5; D unresolved. Germline V CDR1 and CDR2: MNHNS, SASEGT. This CDR3 region has 12 residues. Trimming took 10 bases from V and 5 from J, leaving 12 bases between them. The CDR3 DNA sequence: TGTGCCACCACGCAATGGTATCAGCCCCAGCATTTT. Encoded protein: CATTQWYQPQHF.

The chain links TRBV5-1 to TRBJ1-3; D may be TRBD1 (5 bases). The germline gives CDR1 SGHRS, CDR2 YFSETQ. The ends were cut back, 0 bases at V and 2 bases at J, with 15 bases in the middle. This CDR3 region has 17 residues. Here the CDR3 DNA reads TGCGCCAGCAGCTTGGGTCGGCAGGGCTTCCCTGGAAACACCATATATTTT. As protein: CASSLGRQGFPGNTIYF.

This clone was seen a handful of times. This chain links TRBV19 with TRBJ1-6, with a weak D call TRBD1 (6 bases). Germline V gives CDR1 LNHDA, CDR2 SQIVND (reference sequence). The CDR3 loop spans 14 amino acids. Trimming removed 5 bases at V and 9 bases at J, with 14 bases between. In nucleotides, the CDR3 is TGTGCCAGTAGTCAGGGGCATAGGGCTTCACCCCTCCACTTT. It codes for CASSQGHRASPLHF.